A single sample is the source of the 27 T cell receptor beta chains below, sequenced in a study of blood T cells in healthy people across ages (dated by TCRdb to between 2014 and 2017). Preparation of the library involved 5' RACE. Data came from an Illumina HiSeq 2500. A second PCR of roughly 7 to 11 cycles was performed with a sample-barcoded 5' primer and a J-beta primer mix. TCRdb reprocessed the public reads (quality trimming at Q25 with fastp, clone calling with MiXCR) and kept in-frame beta chains. Every CDR3 protein is listed once, alongside the most common genes and DNA of its rows. The sample table lists over a million distinct CDR3 sequences, 42% of them with a count of one. The top ten clones comprise roughly 8.2% of the sample. Sample: blood. All receptors derive from a woman between 18 and 29 years old in good health.

V usage is TRBV6-6 and J usage is TRBJ2-3; D is uncertain. CDR3 length equals 11 residues. Germline CDR1 and CDR2: MNHNY and SVGAGI (reference sequence). V lost 8 bases and J 4 bases, leaving 7 bases between the germline ends. In nucleotides, the CDR3 is TGTGCCAGCCAAGTGGCAGATACGCAGTATTTT. It yields the protein CASQVADTQYF.

The V gene is TRBV12-3 or TRBV12-4, the J gene TRBJ2-7; D unresolved. The CDR3 is 10 amino acids. V shed 3 bases and J shed 8 bases, with 5 bases lying between them. The CDR3 here is CASSFDKQYF. CDR3 nucleotides: TGTGCCAGCAGTTTTGATAAGCAGTACTTC.

This sequence joins TRBV21-1 and TRBJ2-3. TRBV21-1 is recorded as a pseudogene. The CDR3 has 15 residues. The CDR3 DNA sequence: TGTGCCAGCAAGTGGTATGGGGCTGCAGCGGATACGCAGTATTTT. Its translation: CASKWYGAAADTQYF.

With respect to this clonotype: The junction departs from germline at one end; a sequencing error may be responsible. CDR3 amino acids: CSVEDHVRGKDIQYF. CDR3 DNA sequence: TGCAGCGTTGAAGATCATGTCAGGGGCAAAGACATTCAGTACTTC. The chain employs TRBV29-1 and TRBJ2-4; a weak D match, TRBD1 (6 bases). Per the germline V gene, CDR1 is SQVTM and CDR2 is ANQGSEA. The CDR3 has 15 residues. The full variable domain, rest sourced from reference TRBV29-1 and TRBJ2-4, is SAVISQKPSRDICQRGTSLTIQCQVDSQVTMMFWYRQQPGQSLTLIATANQGSEATYESGFVIDKFPISRPNLTFSTLTVSNMSPEDSSIYLCSVEDHVRGKDIQYFGAGTRLSVL.

The V gene is TRBV20-1, the J gene TRBJ2-1, with unresolved D. Trimming took 3 bases from V and 0 from J, leaving 9 bases between them. This CDR3 has 14 amino acids. Germline loops: CDR1 DFQATT, CDR2 SNEGSKA (reference sequence). This CDR3 is CSARFPSSYNEQFF. The CDR3 DNA is TGCAGTGCTAGGTTCCCTAGCTCCTACAATGAGCAGTTCTTC.

A remark on this clonotype: At one boundary the junction diverges from the germline segment, which might be a read error. V gene TRBV29-1 combines with J gene TRBJ1-1; D possibly corresponds to TRBD1 (6 bases). This CDR3 region has 12 residues. Per germline, CDR1 SQVTM and CDR2 ANQGSEA. The CDR3 DNA is TGCAGCGTCGACAGGTCGAACACTGAAGTTTTCTTT. Protein product: CSVDRSNTEVFF.

CDR3 amino acids: CASSVKGAPWGEQYF. The CDR3 DNA is TGTGCCAGCAGCGTAAAAGGGGCTCCGTGGGGTGAGCAGTACTTC. This chain joins TRBV14 and TRBJ2-7, with D possibly being TRBD1 (5 bases). V was clipped by 5 bases and J by 7 bases, with 21 bases between them. The germline CDR1 and CDR2 sequences are SGHDN and FVKESK. This CDR3 comprises 15 residues.

This clonotype was picked up a small number of times. This chain joins TRBV20-1 and TRBJ2-5; 10 positions match TRBD1. The trim removed 8 bases at V and 0 bases at J, leaving 6 bases unmatched. CDR1 is DFQATT and CDR2 is SNEGSKA in the germline V gene (reference sequence). The CDR3 contains 14 residues. In nucleotides, the CDR3 is TGCAGTTACTCCGGGACAGGGGACCAAGAGACCCAGTACTTC. Its protein is CSYSGTGDQETQYF.

This clonotype was seen more than once but under ten times. J is TRBJ1-1 and V is TRBV6-1, with a tentative D call TRBD1 (5 bases). CDR3 length equals 15 residues. With 5 bases removed from V and 3 bases from J, the gap between germline ends came to 16 bases. Germline CDR1 and CDR2: MNHNS and SASEGT. In DNA, the CDR3 is TGTGCCAGCAGTCCCCCGGGACGGGAGCACACTGAAGCTTTCTTT. Translation gives CASSPPGREHTEAFF.

The chain combines TRBV9 with TRBJ1-2, with no clear D. The V gene lost 3 bases and the J gene lost 3 bases, with 6 bases spanning the gap. CDR3 length: 12 amino acids. The germline CDR1 and CDR2 sequences are SGDLS and YYNGEE. The CDR3 DNA is TGTGCCAGCAGCGCTCAGGACTATGGCTACACCTTC. It yields the protein CASSAQDYGYTF.

This clonotype has a handful of counts. The chain combines TRBV20-1 with TRBJ2-3; possibly TRBD1 or TRBD2 for D (5 bases each). There are 15 residues in the CDR3. V dropped 0 bases and J dropped 2 bases, with 12 bases sitting between them. The germline V gene encodes CDR1 DFQATT and CDR2 SNEGSKA (reference sequence). CDR3 DNA: TGCAGTGCTAGAGAGCCGGGACCTAACACAGATACGCAGTATTTT. This gives the protein CSAREPGPNTDTQYF.

The J gene is TRBJ2-7, the V gene TRBV5-1; D might be TRBD1 (7 bases). The CDR3 loop spans 15 amino acids. Germline CDR1 is SGHRS and CDR2 is YFSETQ. Trimming left V 4 bases short and J 2 bases short, with 16 bases between. The CDR3 sequence is CASSPIQGGAYEQYF. The CDR3 region has the DNA TGCGCCAGCAGCCCCATTCAGGGGGGAGCCTACGAGCAGTACTTC.

The sample holds one count of this clonotype. V gene TRBV5-1 combines with J gene TRBJ2-7, with 8 bases matching TRBD1. Germline CDR1 is SGHRS and CDR2 is YFSETQ. V trimming: 1 base; J trimming: 7 bases; junction bases outside the gene matches: 7. The CDR3 loop spans 14 amino acids. The CDR3 loop is CASSLSGGAGEQYF. CDR3 nucleotides: TGCGCCAGCAGCTTGTCAGGGGGCGCGGGGGAGCAGTACTTC.

The J gene is TRBJ1-2, the V gene TRBV7-9; D is ambiguous. The CDR3 contains 12 residues. V dropped 3 bases and J dropped 4 bases, with 6 bases sitting between them. CDR1 is SEHNR and CDR2 is FQNEAQ in the germline V gene (reference sequence). For the CDR3, the DNA is TGTGCCAGCAGCTTCCAGAGCTATGGCTACACCTTC. This encodes CASSFQSYGYTF. Complete variable domain (other parts from reference TRBV7-9 and TRBJ1-2): DTGVSQNPRHKITKRGQNVTFRCDPISEHNRLYWYRQTLGQGPEFLTYFQNEAQLEKSRLLSDRFSAERPKGSFSTLEIQRTEQGDSAMYLCASSFQSYGYTFGSGTRLTVV.

The CDR3 reads CATSSWTGGNSPLHF. CDR3 DNA: TGTGCCACCAGCTCTTGGACAGGGGGAAATTCACCCCTCCACTTT. V and J are TRBV15 and TRBJ1-6, with 10 bases lining up with TRBD1. The V segment lost 5 bases and the J segment 7 bases; nucleotides outside the gene matches: 5. This CDR3 is 15 amino acids long. Per germline, CDR1 LNHNV and CDR2 YYDKDF (reference sequence).

The chain recombines TRBV28 with TRBJ1-6, with 9 bases matching TRBD1. Looked up from germline, CDR1 is MDHEN and CDR2 is SYDVKM. The junction had 5 bases not matched to a gene; V was cut back by 3 bases and J by 5 bases. This CDR3 contains 16 residues. The CDR3 loop reads CASSLLDRGNNSPLHF. As DNA, the CDR3 is TGTGCCAGCAGTTTGTTGGACAGGGGCAATAATTCACCCCTCCACTTT.

The chain employs TRBV29-1 and TRBJ2-3; 9 bases match TRBD2. The V gene end was trimmed by 3 bases and the J gene end by 2 bases; junction bases not matched to a gene: 3. The length of the CDR3 is 14 residues. In germline, CDR1 is SQVTM, CDR2 ANQGSEA. The CDR3 coding sequence is TGCAGCGTTGACGCTAGCGGGGCCACAGATACGCAGTATTTT. Translated: CSVDASGATDTQYF.

V usage is TRBV11-2 and J usage is TRBJ2-7, with 10 bases fitting TRBD2. Losses at the gene ends were 2 bases for V and 7 bases for J; bases not matched to a gene: 11. This CDR3 has 16 residues. Germline values: CDR1 SGHAT, CDR2 FQNNGV. This CDR3 is CASSLLLAGVYNEQYF. CDR3 in DNA: TGTGCCAGCAGCTTACTCCTAGCGGGGGTCTACAATGAGCAGTACTTC.

In this sample, this clonotype turned up many times. The chain recombines TRBV3-1 with TRBJ2-4; no firm D call. The V and J ends lost 2 bases and 0 bases respectively, with 8 bases between them. The CDR3 sequence is 15 residues long. The germline gives CDR1 LGHDT, CDR2 YNNKEL (reference sequence). CDR3 residues: CASSQPGLAKNIQYF. DNA of the CDR3: TGTGCCAGCAGCCAACCCGGGCTAGCCAAAAACATTCAGTACTTC.

The rearrangement links TRBV4-1 to TRBJ2-3; TRBD2 aligns across 7 bases. J was trimmed by 6 bases and V by 4 bases; bases with no gene match: 16. This CDR3 region has 17 residues. Germline CDR1 MGHRA, CDR2 YSYEKL. This chain's CDR3 is CASSRGGLAANADTQYF. CDR3 in DNA: TGCGCCAGCAGCCGAGGTGGGCTAGCGGCAAACGCGGATACGCAGTATTTT.

This clonotype was counted a few times. V usage is TRBV21-1 and J usage is TRBJ2-1; the table names TRBD1, a call not compared with the DNA. TRBV21-1 is labeled a pseudogene. This CDR3 comprises 17 residues. CDR3: CASSIRWAGDSYNEQFF. CDR3 nucleotide sequence: TGTGCCAGCAGCATAAGGTGGGCAGGGGATTCCTACAATGAGCAGTTCTTC.

The V gene is TRBV20-1, the J gene TRBJ1-3; D not resolved. The CDR3 extends over 14 amino acids. V was clipped by 4 bases and J by 0 bases, with 10 bases between them. Germline V gives CDR1 DFQATT, CDR2 SNEGSKA (reference sequence). CDR3 region: CSANRASSGNTIYF. DNA of the CDR3: TGCAGTGCTAACCGGGCCTCCTCTGGAAACACCATATATTTT.

As for this clonotype: A junction end diverges from the germline sequence, so it may reflect a read error. V is TRBV14 and J is TRBJ2-1; the match to TRBD2 covers 10 bases. This CDR3 has 15 residues. CDR1 is SGHDN, CDR2 FVKESK, per germline. The CDR3 sequence is CTSRTTSGAYNEQFF. The CDR3 DNA follows: TGTACCAGCAGAACCACTAGCGGGGCCTACAATGAGCAGTTCTTC.

This clonotype appeared a single time. This chain links TRBV12-3 or TRBV12-4 with TRBJ2-1; D may be TRBD1 (7 bases). CDR3 size: 16 residues. The V gene lost 3 bases and the J gene lost 9 bases, with 21 bases spanning the gap. CDR3 coding DNA: TGTGCCAGCAGTTTGGAGGGGGCTGCAAGGAGCGGTGAGCAGTTCTTC. This codes for CASSLEGAARSGEQFF.

This chain links TRBV20-1 with TRBJ2-3, with 10 bases that match TRBD2. This CDR3 has 15 residues. CDR1 and CDR2 (germline): DFQATT, SNEGSKA (reference sequence). V lost 3 bases and J lost 6; bases outside the gene matches: 9. CDR3 nucleotides: TGCAGTGCTAGGCCTCTAGCGGGAGTGGGGGATACGCAGTATTTT. The encoded protein is CSARPLAGVGDTQYF.

The sample holds a few counts of this clonotype. The rearrangement uses TRBV12-3 or TRBV12-4 and TRBJ2-4, with no clear D. The CDR3 is 14 residues long. The V end lost 2 bases, the J end lost 5 bases, and 10 bases lay between the germline ends. DNA of the CDR3: TGTGCCAGCAGTTTAAATCCCATCGAAAACATTCAGTACTTC. Translation gives CASSLNPIENIQYF.

The sample holds a few counts of this clonotype. This chain joins TRBV20-1 and TRBJ2-3; D unresolved. The CDR3 extends over 14 amino acids. The germline V and J ends were trimmed by 3 bases and 2 bases, with 12 bases remaining between them. Germline V gene sequence: CDR1 DFQATT, CDR2 SNEGSKA (reference sequence). CDR3 region: CSASGSELTDTQYF. DNA of the CDR3: TGCAGTGCTAGCGGAAGCGAACTCACAGATACGCAGTATTTT.